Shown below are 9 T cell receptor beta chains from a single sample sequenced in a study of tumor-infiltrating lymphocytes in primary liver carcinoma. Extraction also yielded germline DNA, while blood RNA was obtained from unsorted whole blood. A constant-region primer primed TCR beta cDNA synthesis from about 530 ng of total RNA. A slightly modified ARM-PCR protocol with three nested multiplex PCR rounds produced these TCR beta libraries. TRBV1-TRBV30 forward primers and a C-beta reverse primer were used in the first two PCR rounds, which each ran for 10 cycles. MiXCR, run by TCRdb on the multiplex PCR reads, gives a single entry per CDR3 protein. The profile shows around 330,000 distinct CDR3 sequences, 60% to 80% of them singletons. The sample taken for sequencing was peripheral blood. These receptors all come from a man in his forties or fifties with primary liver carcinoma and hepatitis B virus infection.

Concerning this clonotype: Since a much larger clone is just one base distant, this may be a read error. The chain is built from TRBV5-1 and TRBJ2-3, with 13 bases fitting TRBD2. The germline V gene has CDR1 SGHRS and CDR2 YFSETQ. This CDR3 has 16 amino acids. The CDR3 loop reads CASRLAGGVVSDTQCF. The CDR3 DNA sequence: TGCGCCAGCAGACTAGCGGGAGGGGTAGTCTCAGATACGCAGTGTTTT.

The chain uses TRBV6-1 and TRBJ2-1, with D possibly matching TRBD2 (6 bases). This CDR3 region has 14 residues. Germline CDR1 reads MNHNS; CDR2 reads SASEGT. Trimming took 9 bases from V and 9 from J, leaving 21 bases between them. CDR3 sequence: CARTRLTGVFEQFF. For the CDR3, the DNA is TGTGCCAGAACCCGACTAACGGGAGTATTTGAGCAGTTCTTC.

The CDR3 DNA reads as TGTGCCTGGAGTGTAGCGGAGGGAACTGAAGCTTTCTTT. Protein: CAWSVAEGTEAFF. This chain uses TRBV30 with TRBJ1-1; D uncertain. Trimming removed 0 bases at V and 5 bases at J, with 10 bases between. Per the germline V gene, CDR1 is GTSNPN and CDR2 is SVGIG (reference sequence). This CDR3 is built from 13 residues.

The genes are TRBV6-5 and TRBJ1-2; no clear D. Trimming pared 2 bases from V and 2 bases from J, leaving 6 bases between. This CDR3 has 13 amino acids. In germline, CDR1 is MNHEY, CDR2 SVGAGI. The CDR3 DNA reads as TGTGCCAGCAGTTACGCCATCAACTATGGCTACACCTTC. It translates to CASSYAINYGYTF.

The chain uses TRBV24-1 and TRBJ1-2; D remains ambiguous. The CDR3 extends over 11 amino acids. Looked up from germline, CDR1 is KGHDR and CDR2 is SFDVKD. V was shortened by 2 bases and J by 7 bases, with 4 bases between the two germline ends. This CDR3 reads CATSDWIGYTF. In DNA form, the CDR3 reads TGTGCCACCAGTGATTGGATTGGCTACACCTTC.

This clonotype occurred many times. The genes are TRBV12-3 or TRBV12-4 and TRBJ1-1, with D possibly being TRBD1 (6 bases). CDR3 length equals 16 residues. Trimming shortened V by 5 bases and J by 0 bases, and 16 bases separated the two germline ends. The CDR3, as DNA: TGTGCCAGCAGTATTCAAACAGGGAAGGTGAACACTGAAGCTTTCTTT. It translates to CASSIQTGKVNTEAFF.

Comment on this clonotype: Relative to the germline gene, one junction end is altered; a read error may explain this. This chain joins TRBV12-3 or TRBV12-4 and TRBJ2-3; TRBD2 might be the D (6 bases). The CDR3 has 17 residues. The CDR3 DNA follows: TGTGCTAGCAGTTTAAGGAATCCACAGCGGGGCACAGATACGCAGTATTTT. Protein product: CASSLRNPQRGTDTQYF.

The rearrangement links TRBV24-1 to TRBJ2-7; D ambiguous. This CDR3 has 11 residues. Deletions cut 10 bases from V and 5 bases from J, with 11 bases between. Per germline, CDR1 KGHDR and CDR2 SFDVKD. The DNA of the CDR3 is TGTGCCACTCTGGTAAGGAACGAGCAGTACTTC. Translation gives CATLVRNEQYF.

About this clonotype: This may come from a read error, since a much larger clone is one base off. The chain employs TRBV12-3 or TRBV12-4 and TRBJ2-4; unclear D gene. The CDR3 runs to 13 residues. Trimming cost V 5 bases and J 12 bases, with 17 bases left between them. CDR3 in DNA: TGTGCCAGCAGTATGCGGACCCGGCAGGATCAGTACTTC. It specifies CASSMRTRQDQYF.